This TCR beta chain was identified in a study of T cells in Graves' hyperthyroidism and ophthalmopathy. In its sample, this clonotype was seen many times. Lactation, pregnancy, other autoimmune disease or uncontrolled infection excluded patients. From more than 9 ml of fresh peripheral blood, PBMCs were isolated. The germline V gene encodes CDR1 PRHDT and CDR2 FYEKMQ (reference sequence). Trimming took 2 bases from V and 0 from J, leaving 5 bases between them. The CDR3 sequence is 14 residues long. TCR beta CDR3 regions were amplified from RNA transcripts. The primer set for the first-round RT-PCR of the TCR CDR3 was HTBI. TCRdb passed the multiplex PCR reads through MiXCR, listing each CDR3 protein once. The sample records some 50,000 distinct CDR3 sequences, less than 60% being singletons.

The sample taken for sequencing was blood. The chain recombines TRBV13 with TRBJ1-3; unclear D gene. The clonotype was recovered from a woman aged 45 to 65 with Graves' ophthalmopathy. The CDR3 DNA is TGTGCCAGCAGCTTACTTAGCTCTGGAAACACCATATATTTT. It specifies CASSLLSSGNTIYF.